This T cell receptor beta chain originates from a study of T cells after yellow fever vaccination. Findings and caveats of the study: Peaking on day 5 versus 15, the secondary response was faster but weaker. Post-booster repertoires contained most primary-vaccination clones again (around 96% CD4, around 88% CD8).

V was clipped by 6 bases and J by 3 bases; unmatched bases: 9. Germline CDR1 MNHEY, CDR2 SMNVEV (reference sequence). CDR3 length equals 15 residues. This clonotype occurred many times. The antigen remains unidentified. Each CDR3 protein is one row after TCRdb ran MiXCR on the 5' RACE reads. The table includes about 110,000 distinct CDR3 sequences, approximately 8.4% detected once. The source is a man aged 30 to 39 who received the YFV17D yellow fever vaccine. Sequenced material: CD8+ T cells sorted from PBMCs, taken 45 days after the yellow fever booster vaccination. The chain couples TRBV27 to TRBJ2-7, with TRBD1 identical over 9 bases. CDR3 nucleotides: TGTGCCAGCAGCCCTCTGGAGACAGGGGGCTACGAGCAGTACTTC. It is translated as CASSPLETGGYEQYF.